The 7 T cell receptor beta chains reported below all come from one sample, sequenced in a study of blood T cell repertoires in COVID-19. TCRdb keeps only in-frame clones here, not all; method: immunoSEQ multiplex PCR. The sample shows 150,000 to 200,000 clones, over 75% of them seen only once. Sample: PBMCs or T cells enriched from blood (not recorded which). These receptor sequences come from a woman aged 18-30 years who had recovered from COVID-19.

This clone has only one observation. The chain joins TRBV7-3 to TRBJ2-1; 7 nucleotides agree with TRBD2. J lost 2 bases, V lost 2 bases, and 3 bases had no gene match. This CDR3 region has 15 residues. Germline CDR1 and CDR2: SGHTA and FQGTGA. DNA of the CDR3: TGTGCCAGCAGCTTACCTGGGAGGGCCTACAATGAGCAGTTCTTC. This sequence encodes CASSLPGRAYNEQFF.

This clone was counted between two and nine times. The chain carries TRBV11-3 and TRBJ2-5, with a possible D match to TRBD2 (5 bases). This CDR3 has 15 residues. V gave up 5 bases and J gave up 0 bases, with 13 bases separating them. Germline loops: CDR1 SGHNT, CDR2 YENEEA. In DNA form, the CDR3 reads TGTGCCAGCAGCCGAGGCCGGGGTGACCAAGAGACCCAGTACTTC. This codes for CASSRGRGDQETQYF.

This clone was found once. The chain employs TRBV7-9 and TRBJ2-1, with D unresolved. V was pared by 4 bases and J by 7 bases, with 17 bases between. CDR3 length: 15 amino acids. Germline lookup yields CDR1 SEHNR and CDR2 FQNEAQ (reference sequence). The CDR3 nucleotides are TGTGCCAGCAGCTCCCGCCCCACCGCCGGGAATGAGCAGTTCTTC. The encoded protein is CASSSRPTAGNEQFF.

This clone appeared once. The chain has TRBV7-8 and TRBJ2-1; 7 bases are a match to TRBD2. V dropped 8 bases and J dropped 7; count of bases not matched to a gene: 8. The length of the CDR3 is 13 residues. Germline V gene sequence: CDR1 SGHVS, CDR2 FQNEAQ. CDR3 in amino acids: CASGGGGPNEQFF. In nucleotides, the CDR3 is TGTGCCAGCGGTGGGGGAGGGCCTAATGAGCAGTTCTTC.

The rearrangement joins TRBV7-8 to TRBJ1-2; D is possibly TRBD1 (6 bases). Germline loops: CDR1 SGHVS, CDR2 FQNEAQ. The CDR3 sequence is 18 residues long. With 2 bases removed from V and 7 bases from J, the gap between germline ends came to 26 bases. In DNA form, the CDR3 reads TGTGCCAGCAGCTTAAAAGGAAGTGGGGTGGGGGCCGGCAGTGGCTACACCTTC. Protein: CASSLKGSGVGAGSGYTF.

The chain recombines TRBV9 with TRBJ2-6; 9 nucleotides match TRBD1. Germline trimming cut 3 bases from V and 0 bases from J; bases unmatched to any gene: 10. CDR1 and CDR2 from the germline V gene are SGDLS and YYNGEE. This CDR3 is 19 amino acids long. CDR3 sequence (DNA): TGTGCCAGCAGCGCGAACCGGGACAGGGAGAGCTCTGGGGCCAACGTCCTGACTTTC. This codes for CASSANRDRESSGANVLTF.

This chain connects TRBV28 to TRBJ2-5, with D tentatively TRBD1 (5 bases). CDR3 length: 14 amino acids. Trimming left V 3 bases short and J 5 bases short, with 13 bases between. CDR1 and CDR2 from the germline V gene are MDHEN and SYDVKM. CDR3: CASSFVQGFETQYF. The CDR3 coding sequence is TGTGCCAGCAGTTTCGTCCAGGGTTTCGAGACCCAGTACTTC.